The source of this TCR beta chain is a study of T cell responses to AZD1222 COVID-19 vaccine. The method was immunoSEQ multiplex PCR; TCRdb's version includes in-frame clones alone and lacks a portion of them. The table records around 97,000 clones, 88% of them present only once. This TCR came from an adult in good health. Sequencing used peripheral blood, obtained on day 0 of AZD1222 vaccination.

CDR3 bases: TGTGCCAGCAGTGAACGGGAGACCCAGTACTTC. Protein product: CASSERETQYF. The chain uses TRBV2 and TRBJ2-5; D unresolved. Per germline, CDR1 SNHLY and CDR2 FYNNEI. The germline V and J ends were trimmed by 2 bases and 5 bases, with 3 bases remaining between them. This CDR3 has 11 amino acids.